What follows are 18 T cell receptor beta chains derived from one specimen sequenced in a study of OX40 agonist ivuxolimab in advanced cancers. Libraries were made using the immunoSEQ multiplex PCR assay. The source is immuneACCESS, and TCRdb retained only in-frame sequences with V and J called. Part of the clones is not carried over; for the studies checked, unresolved V genes explain less than half of this, and the remainder is unexplained. The sample profile shows roughly 67,000 clones; 86% of them were found once. The top ten clonotypes cover under 0.85% of the sample. The material sequenced was CD4+ or CD8+ T cells sorted from blood, taken in a trial of the OX40 agonist ivuxolimab. The origin of the receptors is an adult with an advanced solid tumor such as melanoma, head and neck, liver or kidney cancer.

V and J are TRBV30 and TRBJ2-7; no definite D call. This CDR3 is built from 15 residues. Germline V lookup: CDR1 GTSNPN, CDR2 SVGIG (reference sequence). V was clipped by 6 bases and J by 3 bases, with 21 bases between them. The CDR3 bases are TGTGCCTGTTCCGGCGAGTCAATAAAAAACTACGAGCAGTACTTC. It specifies CACSGESIKNYEQYF.

The genes are TRBV6-1 and TRBJ2-5; D unresolved. The CDR3 is 12 residues long. Trimming removed 5 bases at V and 5 bases at J, with 9 bases between. Germline V gene lookup returns CDR1 MNHNS and CDR2 SASEGT. As DNA, the CDR3 is TGTGCCAGCAGTCGGACCAGCGAGACCCAGTACTTC. Protein product: CASSRTSETQYF.

This clone was picked up one time. The V and J genes are TRBV19 and TRBJ1-5; no reliable D call. The CDR3 totals 15 residues. Germline V gene data show CDR1 as LNHDA and CDR2 as SQIVND (reference sequence). V gave up 0 bases and J gave up 2 bases, with 8 bases separating them. The CDR3 DNA reads TGTGCCAGTAGTATAGACGCCGGCCGCAATCAGCCCCAGCATTTT. It translates to CASSIDAGRNQPQHF.

The genes are TRBV5-1 and TRBJ2-3, with D hard to call. V lost 0 bases and J lost 4, with 15 bases in between. Germline V gene data show CDR1 as SGHRS and CDR2 as YFSETQ. The CDR3 length is 16 residues. This chain's CDR3 is CASSLEALAAADTQYF. As DNA, the CDR3 is TGCGCCAGCAGCTTGGAGGCCCTTGCTGCTGCAGATACGCAGTATTTT. The full variable domain, in which reference TRBV5-1 and TRBJ2-3 provide the parts outside the CDR3, is KAGVTQTPRYLIKTRGQQVTLSCSPISGHRSVSWYQQTPGQGLQFLFEYFSETQRNKGNFPGRFSGRQFSNSRSEMNVSTLELGDSALYLCASSLEALAAADTQYFGPGTRLTVL.

J is TRBJ1-2 and V is TRBV5-4; 8 bases agree with TRBD1. Trimming cost V 2 bases and J 1 base; bases outside gene matches: 7. CDR3 length: 16 residues. Germline V CDR1 and CDR2: SGHNT, YYREEE (reference sequence). CDR3 bases: TGTGCCAGCAGCTTCTTAACAGGGGGGGATAACTATGGCTACACCTTC. It codes for CASSFLTGGDNYGYTF.

The V and J genes are TRBV6-5 and TRBJ1-5, with 8 bases lining up with TRBD1. The V segment lost 4 bases and the J segment 7 bases; nucleotides outside the gene matches: 9. CDR3 length: 15 amino acids. Germline V gene data show CDR1 as MNHEY and CDR2 as SVGAGI. The CDR3 is CASSSHQGAVQPQHF. In nucleotides, the CDR3 is TGTGCCAGCAGTTCCCACCAGGGGGCTGTGCAGCCCCAGCATTTT.

A few counts support this clone. The gene calls are TRBV5-6 and TRBJ2-3; D unresolved. In germline, CDR1 is SGHDT, CDR2 YYEEEE. The V end was cut by 1 base, the J end by 1 base, with 4 bases between. This CDR3 has 13 amino acids. CDR3 region: CASSLIGTDTQYF. CDR3 sequence (DNA): TGTGCCAGCAGCTTGATCGGCACAGATACGCAGTATTTT.

V and J are TRBV15 and TRBJ1-1; 8 bases match TRBD1. Germline CDR1 is LNHNV and CDR2 is YYDKDF (reference sequence). The V segment lost 1 base and the J segment 4 bases; nucleotides outside the gene matches: 8. CDR3 size: 16 residues. DNA of the CDR3: TGTGCCACCAGCAGAGTGGTAGGACAGGGTATCACTGAAGCTTTCTTT. This gives the protein CATSRVVGQGITEAFF.

J is TRBJ2-3 and V is TRBV5-1; D ambiguous. The germline gives CDR1 SGHRS, CDR2 YFSETQ. This CDR3 is built from 15 residues. V lost 0 bases, J lost 3 bases, and 11 bases lay in between. The CDR3 is CASSLEGRGTDTQYF. In DNA form, the CDR3 reads TGCGCCAGCAGCTTGGAAGGTCGCGGTACAGATACGCAGTATTTT.

J is TRBJ2-7 and V is TRBV19, with D maybe TRBD2 (5 bases). V was clipped by 3 bases and J by 7 bases, with 28 bases between them. The germline gives CDR1 LNHDA, CDR2 SQIVND (reference sequence). This CDR3 has 18 amino acids. Here the CDR3 DNA reads TGTGCCAGTAGTATGCCTCCGAGAGGAGCAGCGCCAAGAGGGGAGCAGTACTTC. Amino acid sequence: CASSMPPRGAAPRGEQYF.

The chain combines TRBV18 with TRBJ2-2, with D tentatively TRBD1 (5 bases). The germline V and J ends were trimmed by 1 base and 6 bases, with 9 bases remaining between them. The germline gives CDR1 KGHSH, CDR2 LQKENI. This CDR3 region has 14 residues. The CDR3 loop reads CASSPRQIAGELFF. CDR3 in DNA: TGTGCCAGCTCACCACGACAGATCGCCGGGGAGCTGTTTTTT.

As DNA, the CDR3 is TGTGCCAGCACCTTGGGGGGGACTGGGGCCAACGTCCTGACTTTC. As protein: CASTLGGTGANVLTF. The chain employs TRBV2 and TRBJ2-6, with 7 bases that match TRBD2. J lost 2 bases, V lost 7 bases, and 5 bases had no gene match. Germline V lookup: CDR1 SNHLY, CDR2 FYNNEI. This CDR3 comprises 15 residues.

The rearrangement links TRBV5-1 to TRBJ2-2, with a tentative D call TRBD2 (5 bases). In germline, CDR1 is SGHRS, CDR2 YFSETQ. The CDR3 runs 17 residues. The germline V and J ends were trimmed by 1 base and 5 bases, with 18 bases remaining between them. The CDR3 DNA follows: TGCGCCAGCAGCTTGATCCCAGGAAAAACGGGGACCGGGGAGCTGTTTTTT. This gives the protein CASSLIPGKTGTGELFF.

The chain is built from TRBV13 and TRBJ2-3; D may be TRBD2 (7 bases). CDR1 is PRHDT and CDR2 is FYEKMQ in the germline V gene (reference sequence). Trimming shortened V by 5 bases and J by 4 bases, and 19 bases separated the two germline ends. This CDR3 is built from 16 residues. The CDR3 region has the DNA TGTGCCAGCAGCCGAGGGTCCGGGGGGCTCGCAGATACGCAGTATTTT. Amino acid sequence: CASSRGSGGLADTQYF.

The rearrangement joins TRBV6-1 to TRBJ1-4; D unclear. Germline V gene lookup returns CDR1 MNHNS and CDR2 SASEGT. CDR3 length: 12 amino acids. V lost 7 bases and J 6 bases, leaving 9 bases between the germline ends. In DNA, the CDR3 is TGTGCCAGCACTGAGCAGTATGAAAAACTGTTTTTT. Its translation is CASTEQYEKLFF.

J is TRBJ2-7 and V is TRBV28; D may be TRBD2 (5 bases). The CDR3 runs to 15 residues. Trimming shortened V by 7 bases and J by 0 bases, and 16 bases separated the two germline ends. Germline V gene data show CDR1 as MDHEN and CDR2 as SYDVKM. CDR3 coding DNA: TGTGCCAGCATCACCTCCGGGGAAAGCTCCTACGAGCAGTACTTC. Translation: CASITSGESSYEQYF.

V usage is TRBV9 and J usage is TRBJ2-7; no reliable D call. The CDR3 extends over 13 amino acids. Deletions cut 0 bases from V and 6 bases from J, with 10 bases between. The germline V gene has CDR1 SGDLS and CDR2 YYNGEE. The CDR3 loop is CASSVESLGEQYF. As DNA, the CDR3 is TGTGCCAGCAGCGTAGAGTCATTGGGCGAGCAGTACTTC.

The chain combines TRBV6-1 with TRBJ1-1; 9 positions agree with TRBD1. V was pared by 4 bases and J by 5 bases, with 14 bases of the junction left unmatched. CDR3 size: 17 residues. Looked up from germline, CDR1 is MNHNS and CDR2 is SASEGT. The CDR3: CASSAFPGQGSKTEAFF. The CDR3 DNA reads as TGTGCCAGCAGTGCATTCCCGGGACAGGGATCCAAAACTGAAGCTTTCTTT.